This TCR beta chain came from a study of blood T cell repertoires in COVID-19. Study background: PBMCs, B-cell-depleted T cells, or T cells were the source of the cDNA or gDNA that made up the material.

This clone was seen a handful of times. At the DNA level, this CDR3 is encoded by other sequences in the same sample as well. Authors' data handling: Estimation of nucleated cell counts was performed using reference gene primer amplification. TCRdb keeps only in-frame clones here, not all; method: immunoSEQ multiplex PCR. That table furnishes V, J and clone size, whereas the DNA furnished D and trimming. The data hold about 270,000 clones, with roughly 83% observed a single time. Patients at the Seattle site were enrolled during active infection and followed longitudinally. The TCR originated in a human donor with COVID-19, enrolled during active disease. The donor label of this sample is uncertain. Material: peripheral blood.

The CDR3 sequence is CASSPGTGGDNEQFF. The CDR3 DNA sequence: TGTGCCAGCAGCCCCGGGACAGGGGGTGATAATGAGCAGTTCTTC. This chain connects TRBV6-2 or TRBV6-3 to TRBJ2-1; 11 bases align to TRBD1. Germline V CDR1 and CDR2: MNHEY, SVGEGT. The CDR3 spans 15 residues. With 6 bases clipped from V and 7 bases from J, the junction kept 8 bases outside the gene matches.